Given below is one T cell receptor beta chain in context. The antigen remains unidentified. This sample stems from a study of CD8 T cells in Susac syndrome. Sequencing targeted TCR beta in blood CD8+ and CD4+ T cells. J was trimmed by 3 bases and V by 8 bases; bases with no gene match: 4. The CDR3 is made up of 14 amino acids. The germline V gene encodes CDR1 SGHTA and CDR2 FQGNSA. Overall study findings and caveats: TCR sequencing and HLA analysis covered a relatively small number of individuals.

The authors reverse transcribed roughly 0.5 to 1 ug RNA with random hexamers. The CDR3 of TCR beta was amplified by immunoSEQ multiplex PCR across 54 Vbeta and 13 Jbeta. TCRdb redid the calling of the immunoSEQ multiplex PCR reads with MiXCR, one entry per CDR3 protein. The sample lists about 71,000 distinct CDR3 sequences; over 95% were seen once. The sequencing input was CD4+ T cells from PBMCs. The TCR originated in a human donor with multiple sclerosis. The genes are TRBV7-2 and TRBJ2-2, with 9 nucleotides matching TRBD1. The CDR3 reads CASVQGAYTGELFF. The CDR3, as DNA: TGTGCCAGCGTACAGGGGGCGTACACCGGGGAGCTGTTTTTT.